The clone carrying this TCR beta chain was counted a single time. CDR3 size: 15 residues. Germline V gene data show CDR1 as SGHTA and CDR2 as FQGTGA. V shed 5 bases, J shed 4 bases, and the junction held 5 bases outside the gene matches. Participants had their cohort set by participant-reported clinical history. Symptom resolution, clearance, or two negative PCRs marked donors in Cohort 3 as recovered. The sample belongs to a study of blood T cell repertoires in COVID-19. Study-wide background: COVID-19 samples collected from the United States, Italy and Spain covered acute and convalescent phases.

The authors' processing: Reference gene primer amplification yielded estimated nucleated cell counts. Produced via immunoSEQ multiplex PCR; TCRdb's table is partial and in-frame only. V and J calls and clone size are given by that table; D and trimming were obtained from the DNA. Among approximately 230,000 clones listed, roughly 89% were seen once. This sequence was found in a woman aged 30 to 39 who had recovered from COVID-19. The sample taken for sequencing was PBMCs or T cells enriched from blood (not recorded which). This chain joins TRBV7-3 and TRBJ2-5; the match to TRBD2 covers 12 bases. The CDR3 is CASSLAGGAGETQYF. The DNA for the CDR3 is TGTGCCAGCAGCCTAGCGGGAGGGGCGGGAGAGACCCAGTACTTC.